This is a list of T cell receptor beta chains from one sample in a study of cytomegalovirus exposure and HLA in healthy donors. The assay was immunoSEQ multiplex PCR, and TCRdb's table has in-frame clones only and misses some. The repertoire holds around 82,000 clones, with about 78% as singletons. Sequencing input: PBMCs. The receptors stem from a male donor in good health and CMV-seropositive. Both conserved end residues are part of each CDR3. D genes are given only for firm matches. Clone size is shown for a subset of rows, as once, few, many or a class of expanded clone.

J: TRBJ1-1; size: .; D: .; V: TRBV18; DNA: TGTGCCAGCTCACCCATTACTGGGGCCACGATGAACACTGAAGCTTTCTTT; CDR3: CASSPITGATMNTEAFF
J: TRBJ2-7; size: few; D: TRBD2; V: TRBV6-6; DNA: TGTGCCAGCAGGCCCGGGACTAGCAACGAGCAGTACTTC; CDR3: CASRPGTSNEQYF
J: TRBJ1-5; size: .; D: .; V: TRBV28; DNA: TGTGCCAGCAGTCTAGGTATTAATGGGGAGGGGCAGCCCCAGCATTTT; CDR3: CASSLGINGEGQPQHF
J: TRBJ1-2; size: .; D: TRBD1; V: TRBV19; DNA: TGTGCCAGTAGTACGACAGGGATGAACTATGGCTACACCTTC; CDR3: CASSTTGMNYGYTF
J: TRBJ2-7; size: .; D: .; V: TRBV4-3; DNA: TGCGCCAGCAGCCAGGGGGAGGCATACGAGCAGTACTTC; CDR3: CASSQGEAYEQYF
J: TRBJ2-7; size: .; D: TRBD2; V: TRBV9; DNA: TGTGCCAGCAGCGTAGCCCCCGGGAGGGCCTACGAGCAGTACTTC; CDR3: CASSVAPGRAYEQYF
J: TRBJ2-3; size: .; D: .; V: TRBV5-4; DNA: TGTGCCAGCAGCCCCTCTAGCACAGATACGCAGTATTTT; CDR3: CASSPSSTDTQYF
J: TRBJ1-4; size: .; D: .; V: TRBV28; DNA: TGTGCCAGCAGTCCCGATCGAAACTTTGAAAAACTGTTTTTT; CDR3: CASSPDRNFEKLFF
J: TRBJ1-2; size: .; D: .; V: TRBV2; DNA: TGTGCCAGCAGTGTACAGCCTTTTGGCTACACCTTC; CDR3: CASSVQPFGYTF
J: TRBJ2-5; size: .; D: TRBD1; V: TRBV5-1; DNA: TGCGCCAGCAGCTTAGAGTATAGGGGGCTGGAGACCCAGTACTTC; CDR3: CASSLEYRGLETQYF
J: TRBJ2-5; size: .; D: .; V: TRBV4-1; DNA: TGCGCCAGCAGCCCGTATGTGGGCCAGGGTGGATACTTC; CDR3: CASSPYVGQGGYF
J: TRBJ2-1; size: .; D: TRBD2; V: TRBV2; DNA: TGTGCCAGCCGAGAAGATTATGCCGGGACTAGCGGCAATGAGCAGTTCTTC; CDR3: CASREDYAGTSGNEQFF
J: TRBJ2-5; size: .; D: TRBD2; V: TRBV7-3; DNA: TGTGCCAGCAGCTTATATCCTAGCGGGGGAAAAGAGACCCAGTACTTC; CDR3: CASSLYPSGGKETQYF
J: TRBJ2-5; size: .; D: .; V: TRBV7-2; DNA: TGTGCCAGCAGAGTGTCGGCGGGGGCTCTAGAGACCCAGTACTTC; CDR3: CASRVSAGALETQYF
J: TRBJ1-5; size: .; D: TRBD1; V: TRBV6-1; DNA: TGTGCCAGCAGCAAGACAGGGGGGGATAATCAGCCCCAGCATTTT; CDR3: CASSKTGGDNQPQHF
J: TRBJ1-1; size: .; D: .; V: TRBV28; DNA: TGTGCCAGCAGTTCCCATGGGACTGGGAACACTGAAGCTTTCTTT; CDR3: CASSSHGTGNTEAFF
J: TRBJ2-7; size: .; D: TRBD1; V: TRBV7-6; DNA: TGTGCCAGCAGCCAGGACAGGGGCGAGCAGTACTTC; CDR3: CASSQDRGEQYF
J: TRBJ2-7; size: .; D: .; V: TRBV4-1; DNA: TGCGCCAGCAGCCATTTTAGCCCCCTTGCCCCCTACGAGCAGTACTTC; CDR3: CASSHFSPLAPYEQYF